The 3 T cell receptor beta chains in this list originate from one sample, sequenced in a study of T-cell reconstitution after alpha-beta-depleted transplantation in children. Unique molecular identifiers were incorporated when the TCRbeta library was constructed. TCRdb passed the PCR reads through MiXCR, listing each CDR3 protein once. The sample carries fewer than 1 million distinct CDR3 sequences, 16% recorded once. Sequenced material: PBMCs, mostly from graft donor cells, taken 360 days after TCRalphabeta/CD19-depleted stem cell transplant. The receptors here all came from a male patient aged 10-17 years who had a stem cell transplant for acute lymphoblastic leukemia, so the T cells may come from the graft donor.

This clonotype was recorded at least ten times. The V gene is TRBV27, the J gene TRBJ2-3, with D possibly TRBD1 on 6 matching bases. V was cut by 8 bases and J by 0 bases, with 24 bases left in between. The V gene's germline CDR1 is MNHEY and CDR2 SMNVEV (reference sequence). CDR3 length equals 18 residues. The CDR3, as DNA: TGTGCCAGCTCAGTCCGGGGACACACCCTCCCTAGCACAGATACGCAGTATTTT. Protein product: CASSVRGHTLPSTDTQYF.

CDR3 residues: CAKTRLSADTQYF. In DNA form, the CDR3 reads TGTGCCAAAACTAGGCTTTCTGCAGATACGCAGTATTTT. The chain employs TRBV2 and TRBJ2-3; D is perhaps TRBD2 (5 bases). The CDR3 extends over 13 amino acids. Germline V gives CDR1 SNHLY, CDR2 FYNNEI. Trimming left V 10 bases short and J 4 bases short, with 15 bases between.

The chain links TRBV9 to TRBJ1-1, with no clear D. In germline, CDR1 is SGDLS, CDR2 YYNGEE. This CDR3 comprises 11 residues. The V end was cut by 3 bases, the J end by 4 bases, with 4 bases between. The CDR3 here is CASSEVTEAFF. In DNA, the CDR3 is TGTGCCAGCAGCGAGGTCACTGAAGCTTTCTTT.